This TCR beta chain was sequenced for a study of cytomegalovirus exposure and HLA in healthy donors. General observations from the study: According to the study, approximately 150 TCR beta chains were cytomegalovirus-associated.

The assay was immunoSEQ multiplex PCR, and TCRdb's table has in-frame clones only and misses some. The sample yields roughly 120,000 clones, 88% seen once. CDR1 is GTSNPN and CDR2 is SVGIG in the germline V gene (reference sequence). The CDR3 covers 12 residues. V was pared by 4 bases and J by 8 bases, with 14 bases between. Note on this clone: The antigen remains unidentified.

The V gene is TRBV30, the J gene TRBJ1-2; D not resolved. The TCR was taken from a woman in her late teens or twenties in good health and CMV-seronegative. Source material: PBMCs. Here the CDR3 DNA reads TGTGCCTGGACCGACACCTTCAAGGGCTACACCTTC. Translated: CAWTDTFKGYTF. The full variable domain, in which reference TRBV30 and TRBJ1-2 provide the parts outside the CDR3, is SQTIHQWPATLVQPVGSPLSLECTVEGTSNPNLYWYRQAAGRGLQLLFYSVGIGQISSEVPQNLSASRPQDRQFILSSKKLLLSDSGFYLCAWTDTFKGYTFGSGTRLTVV.